This is a list of T cell receptor beta chains from one sample in a study of T cells after somatic rescue of genetic block. Assay: immunoSEQ multiplex PCR; the TCRdb copy retains only in-frame clones and omits some. Found here are about 88,000 clones, around 90% of them singletons; the top ten hold roughly 1.5%. Sequencing was done on a sample of peripheral blood mononuclear cells (PBMCs). The receptors originated from a woman aged 18-29 years. CDR3s include the opening cysteine and the closing phenylalanine or tryptophan. A D gene is named only where the DNA matches it firmly. Only part of the rows carry a size: once, few, many, or a class if the clone is expanded.

V gene	clone size	CDR3 length	D gene	J gene	CDR3 DNA	CDR3 protein
TRBV2	-	13	-	TRBJ2-7	TGTGCCAGCAGGGTCCGGGACACCTACGAGCAGTACTTC	CASRVRDTYEQYF
TRBV7-2	-	12	-	TRBJ1-1	TGTGCCAGCAGCTTACTTCGCGCTGAAGCTTTCTTT	CASSLLRAEAFF
TRBV5-4	-	16	TRBD2	TRBJ2-1	TGTGCCAGCAGCTTCCCAAGGGGGACTAGCGGGAATGAGCAGTTCTTC	CASSFPRGTSGNEQFF
TRBV21-1	-	20	-	TRBJ2-6	TGTGCCAGCAGCACCGGACTAGCGGGAGAATGCTGGATTGGGGCCAACGTCCTGACTTTC	CASSTGLAGECWIGANVLTF
TRBV19	-	14	TRBD2	TRBJ2-2	TGTGCCAGTAGTCCGGGACTAGCGGACGGGGAGCTGTTTTTT	CASSPGLADGELFF
TRBV13	-	15	-	TRBJ2-7	TGTGCCAGCAGCTTAGGGGGACTCAGCTCCTACGAGCAGTACTTC	CASSLGGLSSYEQYF
TRBV6-1	-	12	-	TRBJ1-3	TGTGCCAGCAGGACCACAGGAAACACCATATATTTT	CASRTTGNTIYF
TRBV6-5	-	13	TRBD1	TRBJ2-7	TGTGCCGTCGCCGGGACAGTATCGTCCGAGCAGTACTTC	CAVAGTVSSEQYF
TRBV19	-	14	-	TRBJ2-7	TGTGCCAGTAGTACCTGGGGAGGGGGAGACGAGCAGTACTTC	CASSTWGGGDEQYF
TRBV20-1	-	11	-	TRBJ1-1	TGCAGTGCCATCTTTGGGACCGAAGCTTTCTTT	CSAIFGTEAFF
TRBV6-1	-	13	-	TRBJ1-1	TGTGCCAGCAGCGTCGGGGTGAGCACTGAAGCTTTCTTT	CASSVGVSTEAFF
TRBV29-1	-	11	-	TRBJ1-2	TGCAGCGTTGGTTACCAGGGGACCCACACCTTC	CSVGYQGTHTF
TRBV28	-	13	-	TRBJ2-3	TGTGCCAGCAGTTTAGGCGTCAGAGATACGCAGTATTTT	CASSLGVRDTQYF
TRBV2	-	14	-	TRBJ1-5	TGTGCCAGCAGTCGGGACGCTAGCAATCAGCCCCAGCATTTT	CASSRDASNQPQHF
TRBV7-7	-	15	-	TRBJ2-5	TGTGCTAGCAGCCCCCGGGGCGCTCGGGAAGAGACCCAGTACTTC	CASSPRGAREETQYF
TRBV18	-	14	-	TRBJ2-1	TGTGCCAGCTCACCACCGGGCAGTTACAATGAGCAGTTCTTC	CASSPPGSYNEQFF
TRBV19	once	14	TRBD2	TRBJ2-7	TGTGCCAGTAGGACTAGCGGAGATTTCTACGAGCAGTACTTC	CASRTSGDFYEQYF
TRBV11-2	-	13	TRBD2	TRBJ2-7	TGTGCCAGCAGCTTAGAATGGGGGGGTCCATCGAACTTC	CASSLEWGGPSNF
TRBV5-1	-	12	-	TRBJ2-5	TGCGCCAGCAGCTTGGTCCAAGAGACCCAGTACTTC	CASSLVQETQYF
TRBV5-1	-	12	-	TRBJ2-2	TGCGCCAGCAGCTTGGATCCCGGGGAGCTGTTTTTT	CASSLDPGELFF
TRBV29-1	-	13	-	TRBJ2-7	TGCAGCGTTGAATCTGGGACCAACTACGAGCAGTACTTC	CSVESGTNYEQYF
TRBV28	-	16	-	TRBJ1-1	TGTGCCAGCAGTTTTCTGAGGGGAGCCCCGAACACTGAAGCTTTCTTT	CASSFLRGAPNTEAFF
TRBV14	-	13	-	TRBJ2-7	TGTGCCAGCAGCCCAAATGATCTCTACGAGCAGTACTTC	CASSPNDLYEQYF
TRBV19	-	13	-	TRBJ1-4	TGTGCCAGCGTCGGTGCAACTAATGAAAAACTGTTTTTT	CASVGATNEKLFF
TRBV15	-	17	TRBD2	TRBJ2-2	TGTGCCACCAGCAGAACCCGCGGGGGGGCATGGACCGGGGAGCTGTTTTTT	CATSRTRGGAWTGELFF
TRBV5-6	-	11	-	TRBJ1-6	TGTGCCAGCAGCCACAATTCACCCCTCCACTTT	CASSHNSPLHF
TRBV7-8	-	15	TRBD1	TRBJ1-1	TGTGCCAGCAGCCCCCTCAGGGGGAGTCGTACTGAAGCTTTCTTT	CASSPLRGSRTEAFF
TRBV27	-	19	-	TRBJ2-1	TGTGCCAGCACTCCGTTGGACGGAGCCGTGACCGAAAAATACAATGAGCAGTTCTTC	CASTPLDGAVTEKYNEQFF
TRBV6-1	-	11	-	TRBJ2-7	TGTGCCAGCACCCTGGGGACCCGTCAGTACTTC	CASTLGTRQYF
TRBV7-9	-	13	-	TRBJ1-1	TGTGCCAGCAGCTTAGGACAAATCACTGAAGCTTTCTTT	CASSLGQITEAFF
TRBV30	-	11	-	TRBJ1-2	TGTGCCTGGAGTGAGGGGGGTGGCTACACCTTC	CAWSEGGGYTF
TRBV9	-	17	-	TRBJ2-1	TGTGCCAGCAGCGTAGCCCCGAGGGGCAGGGTAAACAATGAGCAGTTCTTC	CASSVAPRGRVNNEQFF
TRBV7-9	-	14	-	TRBJ1-5	TGTGCCAGCAGCTTAGTGGACGGGAACCAGCCCCAGCATTTT	CASSLVDGNQPQHF
TRBV27	-	12	-	TRBJ1-5	TGTGCCAGCAGTTTAAACAATCAGCCCCAGCATTTT	CASSLNNQPQHF
TRBV11-2	-	17	TRBD2	TRBJ2-5	TGTGCCAGCAGCTTATTTGGCGGGAGTAGGGATAGAGAGACCCAGTACTTC	CASSLFGGSRDRETQYF
TRBV4-3	-	15	-	TRBJ1-1	TGCGCCAGCAGCCAAGGGGGACCGATGAACACTGAAGCTTTCTTT	CASSQGGPMNTEAFF
TRBV28	-	13	-	TRBJ1-1	TGTGCCAGCAGTTCTGCACCGAACACTGAAGCTTTCTTT	CASSSAPNTEAFF
TRBV7-9	-	15	-	TRBJ2-3	TGTGCCAGCACCATCAGGGACGGGGGCACAGATACGCAGTATTTT	CASTIRDGGTDTQYF
TRBV29-1	-	14	-	TRBJ1-4	TGCAGCGTTGCCAGGGGACGGGGGGATGAAAAACTGTTTTTT	CSVARGRGDEKLFF
TRBV5-1	once	12	TRBD2	TRBJ2-1	TGCGCCAGCAGCTCCACTAGCGATGAGCAGTTCTTC	CASSSTSDEQFF
TRBV6-4	-	12	-	TRBJ1-1	TGTGCCAGCAGTGACCCCGAAGGTGAAGCTTTCTTT	CASSDPEGEAFF
TRBV7-9	-	16	-	TRBJ2-3	TGTGCCAGCAGCTTTTTGGGGACCAGGGCCACAGATACGCAGTATTTT	CASSFLGTRATDTQYF
TRBV6-4	-	15	-	TRBJ2-1	TGTGCCAGCAGCAAGGAGCTAGCGTCCTACAATGAGCAGTTCTTC	CASSKELASYNEQFF
TRBV19	-	14	-	TRBJ2-1	TGTGCCACCCTTTCACGGGGGGCCCAAAATGAGCAGTTCTTC	CATLSRGAQNEQFF
TRBV6-6	-	14	TRBD1	TRBJ2-5	TGTGCCAGCAGTGCAACAGGGGCCCAAGAGACCCAGTACTTC	CASSATGAQETQYF
TRBV14	-	13	TRBD1	TRBJ2-1	TGTGCCAGCACCCCGGACAGGGTACATGAGCAGTTCTTC	CASTPDRVHEQFF
TRBV7-9	-	15	-	TRBJ2-2	TGTGCCAGCAGCATCGGGACCGACAACACCGGGGAGCTGTTTTTT	CASSIGTDNTGELFF
TRBV27	once	17	-	TRBJ2-3	TGTGCCAGCAGTCCGACCTCCGGGACCTTTAGCACAGATACGCAGTATTTT	CASSPTSGTFSTDTQYF
TRBV19	-	14	-	TRBJ1-2	TGTGCCAGTAGCTTTGGGATGATGGACTATGGCTACACCTTC	CASSFGMMDYGYTF
TRBV11-2	-	15	TRBD1	TRBJ1-5	TGTGCCAGCAGCGTGACAGGGGCCTCCAATCAGCCCCAGCATTTT	CASSVTGASNQPQHF
TRBV10-3	-	12	-	TRBJ2-1	TGTGCCATCAGCGGAAGGAGGAATGAGCAGTTCTTC	CAISGRRNEQFF
TRBV7-8	-	18	-	TRBJ2-1	TGTGCCAGCAGCTTATCTCGGTTCGGCGGAAGCTCGGACAATGAGCAGTTCTTC	CASSLSRFGGSSDNEQFF
TRBV6-5	-	14	-	TRBJ2-7	TGTGCCAGCAGTTACTCCCGTGGCGGTCGGGAGCAGTACTTC	CASSYSRGGREQYF
TRBV27	-	13	-	TRBJ1-2	TGTGCCAGCAGTTTAATACCGAACTATGGCTACACCTTC	CASSLIPNYGYTF
TRBV5-1	-	14	-	TRBJ2-5	TGCGCCAGCAGCTTGAGCGTTGTGGGGGAGACCCAGTACTTC	CASSLSVVGETQYF